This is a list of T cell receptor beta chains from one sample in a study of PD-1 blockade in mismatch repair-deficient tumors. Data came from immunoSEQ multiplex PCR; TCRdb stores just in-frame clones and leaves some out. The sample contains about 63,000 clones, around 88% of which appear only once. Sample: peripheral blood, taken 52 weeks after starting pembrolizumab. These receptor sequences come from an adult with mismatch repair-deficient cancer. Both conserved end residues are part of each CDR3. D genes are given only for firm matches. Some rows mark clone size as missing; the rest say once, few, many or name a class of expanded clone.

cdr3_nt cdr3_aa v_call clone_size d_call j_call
TGTGCCAGTAGTATCGCCGGGACAGGACCTTACGAGCAGTACTTC CASSIAGTGPYEQYF TRBV19 . TRBD1 TRBJ2-7
TGTGCCAGCAGCTTAGGCGGAAACTACAATGAGCAGTTCTTC CASSLGGNYNEQFF TRBV7-8 . . TRBJ2-1
TGCGCCAGCAGCTTATGGGGACTAGCGGAACTAATTTCTAGCACAGATACGCAGTATTTT CASSLWGLAELISSTDTQYF TRBV5-1 . TRBD2 TRBJ2-3
TGTGCCTGGAGTGTTGGTAGCGGGAGCAATGAGCAGTTCTTC CAWSVGSGSNEQFF TRBV30 . TRBD2 TRBJ2-1
TGCAGCGTCCGGGACAGCAGCTACGAGCAGTACTTC CSVRDSSYEQYF TRBV29-1 . TRBD1 TRBJ2-7
TGCGCCAGCAGCTTTGTACAGCGGGAGGGCCCTTATGAGCAGTTCTTC CASSFVQREGPYEQFF TRBV5-1 . TRBD2 TRBJ2-1
TGCAGCGTTGGGACTAGCGGGCCCTACGAGCAGTACTTC CSVGTSGPYEQYF TRBV29-1 few TRBD2 TRBJ2-7
TGTGCCAGCAGCTTGGGGGGTAGTGGGGAGACCCAGTACTTC CASSLGGSGETQYF TRBV5-4 . . TRBJ2-5
TGTGCCAGCAGTTTGTCTAGGGTAGAGACCCAGTACTTC CASSLSRVETQYF TRBV27 . . TRBJ2-5
TGTGCCAGCAGTCGGGCAGCTAGAGAGACCCAGTACTTC CASSRAARETQYF TRBV2 . . TRBJ2-5
TGTGCCAGCAGCTTAGGGTTATGGGGGAGGGACACCGGGGAGCTGTTTTTT CASSLGLWGRDTGELFF TRBV7-2 . TRBD2 TRBJ2-2
TGCGCCAGCAGCTTGACTAGCGGGAGGAAAGTAGATACGCAGTATTTT CASSLTSGRKVDTQYF TRBV5-1 . TRBD2 TRBJ2-3
TGTGCCAGCAGCCCTGGGACCGAAGCTTTCTTT CASSPGTEAFF TRBV28 . . TRBJ1-1
TGTGCCAGCAGCTTTGGCGACAGAACCTACGAGCAGTACTTC CASSFGDRTYEQYF TRBV11-2 . . TRBJ2-7
TGTGCCAGCAGCCGCGACACCTCTGGGGCCAACGTCCTGACTTTC CASSRDTSGANVLTF TRBV7-9 . . TRBJ2-6
TGTGCCAGCAGCTTAGGAGCCGTCCGAGCCTACGAGCAGTACTTC CASSLGAVRAYEQYF TRBV7-9 . . TRBJ2-7
TGTGCCAGCAGCATAACGGACAGGGGGCTTAACTATGGCTACACCTTC CASSITDRGLNYGYTF TRBV5-6 . TRBD1 TRBJ1-2
TGTGCCAGCAGTCCATCTACTGGGGCCAACGTCCTGACTTTC CASSPSTGANVLTF TRBV27 . . TRBJ2-6
TGTGCCAGCAGTTTGGGCCTCAACACCGGGGAGCTGTTTTTT CASSLGLNTGELFF TRBV27 . . TRBJ2-2
TGTGCCAGCAGCCTACTGCTAGCGGCGGGTAGCGGGAGCGATACGCAGTATTTT CASSLLLAAGSGSDTQYF TRBV28 . TRBD2 TRBJ2-3
TGTGCCAGCCACCAGGGAGGAGTCGGGGAGCTGTTTTTT CASHQGGVGELFF TRBV6-5 few . TRBJ2-2
TGCAGCGTCCCATCAGGCAACGAGCAGTACTTC CSVPSGNEQYF TRBV29-1 . . TRBJ2-7
TGTGCCAGCAGTTCCAAGCGGGGTTTTGCTTTTCAAGAGACCCAGTACTTC CASSSKRGFAFQETQYF TRBV27 . TRBD2 TRBJ2-5
TGCGCCAGCAGATCCGGACAGGCGCCCTACGAGCAGTACTTC CASRSGQAPYEQYF TRBV5-1 . TRBD1 TRBJ2-7
TGCAGCGTTGGGTCAGTAGGCGGGGAGCTGTTTTTT CSVGSVGGELFF TRBV29-1 . . TRBJ2-2